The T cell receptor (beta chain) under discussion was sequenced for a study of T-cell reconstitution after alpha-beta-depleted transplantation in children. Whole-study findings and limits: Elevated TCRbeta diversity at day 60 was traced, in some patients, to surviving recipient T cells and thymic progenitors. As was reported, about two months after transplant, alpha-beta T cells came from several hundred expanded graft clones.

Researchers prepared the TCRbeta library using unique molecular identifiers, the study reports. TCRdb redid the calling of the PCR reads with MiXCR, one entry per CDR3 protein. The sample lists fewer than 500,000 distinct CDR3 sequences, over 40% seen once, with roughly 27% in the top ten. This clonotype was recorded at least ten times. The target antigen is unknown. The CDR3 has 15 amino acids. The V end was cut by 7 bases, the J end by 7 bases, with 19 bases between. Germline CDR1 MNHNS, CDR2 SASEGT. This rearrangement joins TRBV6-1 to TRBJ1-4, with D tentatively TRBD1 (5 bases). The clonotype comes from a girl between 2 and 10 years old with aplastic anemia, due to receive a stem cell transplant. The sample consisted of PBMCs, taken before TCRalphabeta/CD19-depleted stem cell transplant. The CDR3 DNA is TGTGCCAGCACTAAGATTGGGGGTGTCGGTGAAAAACTGTTTTTT. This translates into CASTKIGGVGEKLFF.